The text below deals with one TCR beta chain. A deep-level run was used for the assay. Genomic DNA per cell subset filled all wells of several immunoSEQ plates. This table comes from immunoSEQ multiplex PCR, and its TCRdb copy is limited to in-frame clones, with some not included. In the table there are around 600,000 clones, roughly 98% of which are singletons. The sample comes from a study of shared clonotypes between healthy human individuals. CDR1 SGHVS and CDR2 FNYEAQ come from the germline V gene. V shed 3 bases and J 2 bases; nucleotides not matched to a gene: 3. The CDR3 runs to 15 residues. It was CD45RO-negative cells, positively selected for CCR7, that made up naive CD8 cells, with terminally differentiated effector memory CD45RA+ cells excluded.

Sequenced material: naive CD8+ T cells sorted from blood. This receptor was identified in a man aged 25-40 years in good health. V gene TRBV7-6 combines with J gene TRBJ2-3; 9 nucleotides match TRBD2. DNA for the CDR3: TGTGCCAGCAGCTTTAGCGGGGGTCACACAGATACGCAGTATTTT. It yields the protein CASSFSGGHTDTQYF.